These 10 T cell receptor beta chains were sequenced from one sample in a study of T cell responses to AZD1222 COVID-19 vaccine. Profiling relied on immunoSEQ multiplex PCR, and the TCRdb table lists in-frame clones only, not all of them. The table shows 100,000 to 150,000 clones, with around 89% occurring only once. The sample consisted of peripheral blood, taken 28 days after the second AZD1222 dose. Receptor source: an adult who received the AZD1222 COVID-19 vaccine.

This chain joins TRBV27 and TRBJ2-6; D ambiguous. The CDR3 has 16 amino acids. Per germline, CDR1 MNHEY and CDR2 SMNVEV (reference sequence). V was trimmed by 6 bases and J by 0 bases, leaving 12 bases between them. CDR3 in DNA: TGTGCCAGCAGACAACAAATTACCTCTGGGGCCAACGTCCTGACTTTC. This gives the protein CASRQQITSGANVLTF.

J is TRBJ1-2 and V is TRBV2; a possible D gene is TRBD1 (6 bases). Germline CDR1 and CDR2: SNHLY and FYNNEI. Trimming cost V 6 bases and J 2 bases, with 13 bases left between them. This CDR3 region has 14 residues. CDR3 sequence: CASSAGAPNYGYTF. The CDR3 nucleotides are TGTGCCAGCAGCGCAGGGGCCCCGAACTATGGCTACACCTTC.

The rearrangement links TRBV3-1 (or the pseudogene TRBV3-2) to TRBJ2-1; weak D call: TRBD2 (6 bases). Trimming shortened V by 5 bases and J by 0 bases, and 11 bases separated the two germline ends. The CDR3 is 15 amino acids. Germline values: CDR1 LGHDT, CDR2 YNNKEL (reference sequence). The CDR3 protein is CASSFKTSSYNEQFF. The CDR3 DNA reads as TGTGCCAGCAGCTTCAAGACTAGCTCCTACAATGAGCAGTTCTTC.

The sample holds one count of this clone. The chain links TRBV7-2 to TRBJ1-3; a possible D gene is TRBD1 (6 bases). This CDR3 spans 15 amino acids. V was cut by 5 bases and J by 0 bases, with 11 bases left in between. The germline gives CDR1 SGHTA, CDR2 FQGNSA. The CDR3 coding sequence is TGTGCCAGCAGCATAGGACAGATCTCTGGAAACACCATATATTTT. This translates into CASSIGQISGNTIYF.

J is TRBJ1-2 and V is TRBV14; D unresolved. The V gene's germline CDR1 is SGHDN and CDR2 FVKESK. The V end lost 6 bases, the J end lost 5 bases, and 16 bases lay between the germline ends. There are 14 residues in the CDR3. CDR3 loop: CASSVKNGFYGYTF. The CDR3 region has the DNA TGTGCCAGCAGTGTCAAAAATGGGTTTTATGGCTACACCTTC.

The V gene is TRBV2, the J gene TRBJ1-2; 7 bases match TRBD1. The CDR3 sequence is 15 residues long. Germline V gene lookup returns CDR1 SNHLY and CDR2 FYNNEI. V was clipped by 6 bases and J by 0 bases; unmatched bases: 7. The CDR3 DNA reads TGTGCCAGCAGCCAGACAGGGATAGCTAACTATGGCTACACCTTC. Translation gives CASSQTGIANYGYTF. The variable domain in full, completed from reference TRBV2 and TRBJ1-2, reads EPEVTQTPSHQVTQMGQEVILRCVPISNHLYFYWYRQILGQKVEFLVSFYNNEISEKSEIFDDQFSVERPDGSNFTLKIRSTKLEDSAMYFCASSQTGIANYGYTFGSGTRLTVV.

This chain connects TRBV7-9 to TRBJ1-1, with D possibly being TRBD1 (6 bases). The CDR3 covers 16 residues. V was pared by 1 base and J by 7 bases, with 19 bases between. CDR1 is SEHNR and CDR2 is FQNEAQ in the germline V gene (reference sequence). CDR3 sequence reads: CASSLVSARGSNEAFF. In nucleotides, the CDR3 is TGTGCCAGCAGCTTAGTATCGGCCAGGGGTTCGAATGAAGCTTTCTTT. The complete variable domain, with remaining parts taken from reference TRBV7-9 and TRBJ1-1, reads DTGVSQNPRHKITKRGQNVTFRCDPISEHNRLYWYRQTLGQGPEFLTYFQNEAQLEKSRLLSDRFSAERPKGSFSTLEIQRTEQGDSAMYLCASSLVSARGSNEAFFGQGTRLTVV.

This rearrangement joins TRBV2 to TRBJ1-3; 7 positions match TRBD1. Germline values: CDR1 SNHLY, CDR2 FYNNEI. The length of the CDR3 is 13 residues. The junction had 3 bases not matched to a gene; V was cut back by 6 bases and J by 4 bases. CDR3 nucleotides: TGTGCCAGCAGAACAGGGGAGGGAAACACCATATATTTT. Translating it yields CASRTGEGNTIYF.

This clone was observed a few times. The gene calls are TRBV9 and TRBJ1-3, with unresolved D. V was pared by 0 bases and J by 1 base, with 5 bases between. CDR1 is SGDLS and CDR2 is YYNGEE in the germline V gene. CDR3 length: 14 amino acids. The CDR3 is CASSVGQSGNTIYF. CDR3 sequence (DNA): TGTGCCAGCAGCGTAGGGCAGTCTGGAAACACCATATATTTT.

V usage is TRBV6-1 and J usage is TRBJ1-3, with D possibly being TRBD1 (5 bases). The CDR3 has 13 residues. V lost 1 base and J lost 4, with 5 bases in between. Germline values: CDR1 MNHNS, CDR2 SASEGT. The CDR3 is CASSEGTGNTIYF. As DNA, the CDR3 is TGTGCCAGCAGTGAAGGGACAGGAAACACCATATATTTT.